These 9 T cell receptor beta chains originate from one sample sequenced in a study of vaccination and CD4 T cells after COVID-19 (dated by TCRdb to the early 2020s). Library method: PCR. Sequenced on an Illumina iSeq 100. In-frame beta chains were kept once TCRdb had trimmed the public reads at Q25 with fastp and called clones with MiXCR. Entries that share a CDR3 protein sequence are merged under the most common genes and DNA. The sample yields 20,000 or so distinct CDR3 sequences; roughly 50% were counted once. Of the sample, about 1.1% is held by the ten largest clones. The starting material was CD4+ T cells from blood, obtained before SARS-CoV-2 vaccination. These receptors came from a human donor who had recovered from COVID-19.

In its sample, this clonotype was seen a few times. The V and J genes are TRBV18 and TRBJ2-7; 7 positions match TRBD1. The CDR3 has 16 residues. CDR1 and CDR2 (germline): KGHSH, LQKENI. The V segment lost 3 bases and the J segment 0 bases; nucleotides outside the gene matches: 8. The DNA of the CDR3 is TGTGCCAGCTCACCGTACGACAGGGCAGGCTCCTACGAGCAGTACTTC. Translating gives CASSPYDRAGSYEQYF.

V is TRBV10-3 and J is TRBJ2-7; TRBD2 agrees at 12 bases. This CDR3 has 14 amino acids. The V gene's germline CDR1 is ENHRY and CDR2 SYGVKD. Trimming cost V 4 bases and J 7 bases; bases outside gene matches: 5. The CDR3 sequence: CAISVSSGRGEQYF. DNA for the CDR3: TGTGCCATCAGTGTATCTAGCGGGAGGGGGGAGCAGTACTTC.

The chain couples TRBV6-1 to TRBJ2-5, with D tentatively TRBD1 (7 bases). Germline CDR1 reads MNHNS; CDR2 reads SASEGT. There are 15 residues in the CDR3. V was pared by 5 bases and J by 7 bases, with 20 bases between. In DNA, the CDR3 is TGTGCCAGCAGTCGGAGGGGGCTAGATTTTGGGACCCAGTACTTC. This sequence encodes CASSRRGLDFGTQYF.

This sequence joins TRBV10-3 and TRBJ1-1; D call uncertain. The V end lost 4 bases, the J end lost 0 bases, and 3 bases lay between the germline ends. The CDR3 has 12 amino acids. Germline V gives CDR1 ENHRY, CDR2 SYGVKD. CDR3 sequence reads: CAISGMNTEAFF. The CDR3 DNA sequence: TGTGCCATCAGTGGGATGAACACTGAAGCTTTCTTT.

This chain joins TRBV20-1 and TRBJ1-1; D is undetermined. V lost 5 bases and J lost 1, with 17 bases in between. The CDR3 sequence is 15 residues long. CDR1 is DFQATT and CDR2 is SNEGSKA in the germline V gene (reference sequence). Here the CDR3 reads CSAGTLLLQNTEAFF. CDR3 DNA sequence: TGCAGTGCTGGAACACTTCTACTACAGAACACTGAAGCTTTCTTT.

This clonotype was seen a handful of times. The J gene is TRBJ1-1, the V gene TRBV6-1, with 8 bases aligning to TRBD1. Trimming cost V 1 base and J 4 bases; bases outside gene matches: 11. This CDR3 is 17 amino acids long. Per germline, CDR1 MNHNS and CDR2 SASEGT. CDR3 residues: CASSEVWGGQAATEAFF. As DNA, the CDR3 is TGTGCCAGCAGTGAAGTTTGGGGGGGACAGGCCGCCACTGAAGCTTTCTTT.

The chain combines TRBV7-2 with TRBJ2-2; no clear D. The CDR3 loop spans 16 amino acids. Germline values: CDR1 SGHTA, CDR2 FQGNSA. Trimming pared 2 bases from V and 1 base from J, leaving 11 bases between. In nucleotides, the CDR3 is TGTGCCAGCAGCTTAATGCGGACCCAGAACACCGGGGAGCTGTTTTTT. This encodes CASSLMRTQNTGELFF.

The CDR3 loop is CASSPSGSDEQFF. The CDR3 DNA sequence: TGTGCCAGCTCACCTAGCGGGAGTGATGAGCAGTTCTTC. The genes are TRBV18 and TRBJ2-1, with 9 bases identical to TRBD2. Germline V lookup: CDR1 KGHSH, CDR2 LQKENI. With V trimmed by 3 bases and J by 8 bases, 2 bases remained unmatched. The CDR3 covers 13 residues. Full variable domain (outside the CDR3, taken from reference TRBV18 and TRBJ2-1): NAGVMQNPRHLVRRRGQEARLRCSPMKGHSHVYWYRQLPEEGLKFMVYLQKENIIDESGMPKERFSAEFPKEGPSILRIQQVVRGDSAAYFCASSPSGSDEQFFGPGTRLTVL.

This clonotype was counted only a few times. The chain combines TRBV7-9 with TRBJ1-1, with D possibly being TRBD1 (6 bases). The V and J ends lost 4 bases and 1 base respectively, with 13 bases between them. Germline CDR1 is SEHNR and CDR2 is FQNEAQ (reference sequence). The CDR3 length is 15 residues. CDR3 DNA: TGTGCCAGCAGCTGGTCCCGGGACACGAACACTGAAGCTTTCTTT. Translation gives CASSWSRDTNTEAFF.